Presented here are 23 T cell receptor beta chains from one specimen sequenced in a study of cytomegalovirus exposure and HLA in healthy donors. Profiling relied on immunoSEQ multiplex PCR, and the TCRdb table lists in-frame clones only, not all of them. The sample includes a few hundred thousand clones, about 90% of them seen just once. The specimen sequenced was PBMCs. Source of these receptors: a man aged 18 to 29 in good health and CMV-seropositive.

Points on this clone: This sample also contains other DNA sequences that code for the same CDR3. The chain links TRBV6-5 to TRBJ2-7; D remains ambiguous. The CDR3 sequence is 12 residues long. Trimming shortened V by 2 bases and J by 5 bases, and 7 bases separated the two germline ends. From germline, CDR1 is MNHEY and CDR2 SVGAGI. The DNA for the CDR3 is TGTGCCAGCAGTTACAGAGGACACGAGCAGTACTTC. It codes for CASSYRGHEQYF.

This clone was seen ten or more times. V is TRBV2 and J is TRBJ2-1, with 8 bases fitting TRBD2. This CDR3 has 15 residues. Looked up from germline, CDR1 is SNHLY and CDR2 is FYNNEI. Trimming removed 4 bases from V and 8 bases from J; junction bases left unmatched: 10. CDR3 residues: CASSAGLGPRHEQFF. CDR3 in DNA: TGTGCCAGCAGTGCGGGACTAGGGCCTAGGCATGAGCAGTTCTTC.

This clone appeared a few times. This sequence joins TRBV7-2 and TRBJ2-7, with 12 bases that match TRBD2. V trimming: 6 bases; J trimming: 12 bases; junction bases outside the gene matches: 6. This CDR3 contains 12 residues. Germline loops: CDR1 SGHTA, CDR2 FQGNSA. The CDR3 bases are TGTGCCAGCAGTTCGACTAGCGGGAGACTGTACTTC. It specifies CASSSTSGRLYF.

V and J are TRBV6-5 and TRBJ1-2; 9 nucleotides agree with TRBD1. The V segment lost 6 bases and the J segment 4 bases; nucleotides outside the gene matches: 9. This CDR3 is built from 15 residues. Per germline, CDR1 MNHEY and CDR2 SVGAGI. This chain's CDR3 is CASSRQGGHSYGYTF. CDR3 sequence (DNA): TGTGCCAGCAGCCGACAGGGGGGTCATAGCTATGGCTACACCTTC.

Comments on this clone: At one end the junction does not follow the germline gene, possibly because of a read error. This rearrangement joins TRBV7-3 to TRBJ2-7; TRBD1 aligns across 7 bases. Germline assignment: CDR1 SGHTA and CDR2 FQGTGA. The CDR3 spans 20 residues. The CDR3 is CASSLALREGQDEQSSEQYF. CDR3 in DNA: TGTGCCAGCAGCTTGGCACTGAGGGAAGGACAGGACGAACAATCCTCCGAGCAGTACTTC.

The J gene is TRBJ1-2, the V gene TRBV4-1, with TRBD1 as a possible D gene (6 bases). Germline CDR1 and CDR2: MGHRA and YSYEKL. The CDR3 consists of 15 residues. V gave up 4 bases and J gave up 7 bases, with 19 bases separating them. CDR3 sequence (DNA): TGCGCCAGCAGCCCCGACCCCCGGACAGCCGTTGGCTACACCTTC. This gives the protein CASSPDPRTAVGYTF.

The genes are TRBV11-2 and TRBJ2-7; 10 nucleotides line up with TRBD1. V shed 5 bases and J 6 bases; nucleotides not matched to a gene: 19. The CDR3 sequence is 18 residues long. Germline V lookup: CDR1 SGHAT, CDR2 FQNNGV. Written as DNA, the CDR3 is TGTGCCAGCAGCCCAGGACCAGGGGGAGGACAGGGGGTTGGCGAGCAGTACTTC. Amino acids: CASSPGPGGGQGVGEQYF.

The gene calls are TRBV5-1 and TRBJ2-7, with 8 positions matching TRBD1. This CDR3 has 17 residues. Germline CDR1 reads SGHRS; CDR2 reads YFSETQ. Trimming cost V 3 bases and J 3 bases; bases outside gene matches: 14. CDR3 in amino acids: CASSSERDRRGDYEQYF. The CDR3 nucleotides are TGCGCCAGCAGCTCGGAAAGGGACAGGCGGGGAGACTACGAGCAGTACTTC.

The gene calls are TRBV29-1 and TRBJ2-2, with 7 bases matching TRBD2. The V gene's germline CDR1 is SQVTM and CDR2 ANQGSEA. J was trimmed by 2 bases and V by 3 bases; bases with no gene match: 15. The CDR3 length is 18 residues. CDR3: CSVEGTSEINHNTGELFF. CDR3 DNA sequence: TGCAGCGTTGAGGGCACTAGCGAGATCAATCATAACACCGGGGAGCTGTTTTTT.

The table lists this clone with a few counts. The rearrangement links TRBV5-1 to TRBJ2-7, with 10 bases aligning to TRBD1. Germline V gene data show CDR1 as SGHRS and CDR2 as YFSETQ. The CDR3 consists of 15 residues. With V trimmed by 4 bases and J by 4 bases, 8 bases remained unmatched. CDR3 sequence: CASSGWDRGEYEQYF. DNA for the CDR3: TGCGCCAGCAGCGGGTGGGACAGGGGTGAGTACGAGCAGTACTTC.

The genes are TRBV18 and TRBJ2-3, with 8 bases fitting TRBD2. V lost 3 bases and J lost 1; bases outside the gene matches: 3. This CDR3 region has 15 residues. Germline-derived CDR1 and CDR2 are KGHSH and LQKENI. The CDR3 DNA is TGTGCCAGCTCACCGGCAGCGGGAGGCACAGATACGCAGTATTTT. Protein product: CASSPAAGGTDTQYF.

The V call is TRBV6-1, the J call TRBJ2-2; 7 nucleotides match TRBD2. This CDR3 region has 18 residues. Trimming cost V 2 bases and J 3 bases; bases outside gene matches: 12. Looked up from germline, CDR1 is MNHNS and CDR2 is SASEGT. The CDR3 region is CASSEHPGWEGDTGELFF. The CDR3 region has the DNA TGTGCCAGCAGTGAACATCCCGGGTGGGAGGGCGACACCGGGGAGCTGTTTTTT.

DNA of the CDR3: TGTGCCAGCAGTTATCTGGACAGAAACACTGAAGCTTTCTTT. This encodes CASSYLDRNTEAFF. The rearrangement links TRBV6-1 to TRBJ1-1; possible D gene TRBD1, 6 bases. Trimming removed 5 bases at V and 2 bases at J, with 12 bases between. This CDR3 spans 14 amino acids. The V gene's germline CDR1 is MNHNS and CDR2 SASEGT.

V and J are TRBV6-1 and TRBJ2-5; D is perhaps TRBD1 or TRBD2 (5 bases each). This CDR3 has 14 amino acids. CDR1 is MNHNS and CDR2 is SASEGT in the germline V gene. V dropped 4 bases and J dropped 5 bases, with 14 bases sitting between them. This CDR3 reads CASSGFGGWETQYF. The CDR3 DNA reads TGTGCCAGCAGTGGATTTGGGGGTTGGGAGACCCAGTACTTC.

This rearrangement joins TRBV29-1 to TRBJ2-1; 9 bases line up with TRBD1. Per the germline V gene, CDR1 is SQVTM and CDR2 is ANQGSEA. This CDR3 has 13 amino acids. The trim removed 8 bases at V and 6 bases at J, leaving 8 bases unmatched. Here the CDR3 DNA reads TGCAGCACCGCGGGACAGGGCGGCAATGAGCAGTTCTTC. Its translation: CSTAGQGGNEQFF.

This chain uses TRBV7-9 with TRBJ1-5; 7 bases match TRBD1. Trimming took 5 bases from V and 6 from J; bases not matched to a gene: 10. Per the germline V gene, CDR1 is SEHNR and CDR2 is FQNEAQ (reference sequence). CDR3 length: 15 residues. The CDR3 reads CASSPQGGSGQPQHF. DNA for the CDR3: TGTGCCAGCAGCCCCCAAGGGGGCTCGGGTCAGCCCCAGCATTTT.

The chain is built from TRBV5-1 and TRBJ2-1; the D gene is possibly TRBD1 (5 bases). Trimming removed 4 bases at V and 4 bases at J, with 12 bases between. CDR1 is SGHRS, CDR2 YFSETQ, per germline. There are 14 residues in the CDR3. CDR3 sequence: CASSRSTEYNEQFF. CDR3 DNA: TGCGCCAGCAGCCGTTCGACAGAATACAATGAGCAGTTCTTC. Drawing the rest from reference TRBV5-1 and TRBJ2-1, the complete variable domain is KAGVTQTPRYLIKTRGQQVTLSCSPISGHRSVSWYQQTPGQGLQFLFEYFSETQRNKGNFPGRFSGRQFSNSRSEMNVSTLELGDSALYLCASSRSTEYNEQFFGPGTRLTVL.

The chain uses TRBV6-6 and TRBJ1-5; no reliable D call. CDR3 length equals 14 residues. The V gene's germline CDR1 is MNHNY and CDR2 SVGAGI (reference sequence). The ends were cut back, 2 bases at V and 6 bases at J, with 11 bases in the middle. CDR3 DNA sequence: TGTGCCAGCAGTTACGACGTGACGGGTCAGCCCCAGCATTTT. This encodes CASSYDVTGQPQHF.

The chain couples TRBV18 to TRBJ1-1, with D tentatively TRBD1 (6 bases). The germline gives CDR1 KGHSH, CDR2 LQKENI. V dropped 5 bases and J dropped 1 base, with 14 bases sitting between them. The CDR3 runs to 15 residues. The CDR3 loop reads CASSSRGGGNTEAFF. In nucleotides, the CDR3 is TGTGCCAGCTCATCGCGAGGGGGTGGGAACACTGAAGCTTTCTTT.

The chain has TRBV4-1 and TRBJ1-1, with TRBD1 as a possible D gene (6 bases). Between the trimmed V and J ends, which lost 1 base and 5 bases, there was a span of 17 bases. The germline V gene encodes CDR1 MGHRA and CDR2 YSYEKL. This CDR3 spans 16 amino acids. CDR3 region: CASSQAPSGGWTEAFF. The CDR3 bases are TGCGCCAGCAGCCAAGCCCCCTCGGGGGGCTGGACTGAAGCTTTCTTT.

This clone came up a few times. The V and J genes are TRBV25-1 and TRBJ1-2, with D unresolved. V shed 11 bases and J shed 6 bases, with 22 bases lying between them. The germline V gene has CDR1 MGHDK and CDR2 SYGVNS. The CDR3 contains 14 residues. The CDR3 nucleotides are TGTGCCTCAAGGGCGGCGGCCCGAAGCAATGGCTACACCTTC. This encodes CASRAAARSNGYTF.

This sequence joins TRBV27 and TRBJ2-6; 10 nucleotides match TRBD1. Germline CDR1 and CDR2: MNHEY and SMNVEV (reference sequence). This CDR3 is 18 amino acids long. The V segment lost 3 bases and the J segment 0 bases; nucleotides outside the gene matches: 5. In nucleotides, the CDR3 is TGTGCCAGCAGTTTGGGGACAGGGGCGATCTCTGGGGCCAACGTCCTGACTTTC. The encoded protein is CASSLGTGAISGANVLTF. The entire variable domain, with the rest obtained from reference TRBV27 and TRBJ2-6, is as follows: EAQVTQNPRYLITVTGKKLTVTCSQNMNHEYMSWYRQDPGLGLRQIYYSMNVEVTDKGDVPEGYKVSRKEKRNFPLILESPSPNQTSLYFCASSLGTGAISGANVLTFGAGSRLTVL.

The rearrangement links TRBV6-4 to TRBJ2-1; 11 bases map to TRBD2. The CDR3 has 16 amino acids. The germline V gene has CDR1 MRHNA and CDR2 SNTAGT. The junction had 6 bases not matched to a gene; V was cut back by 0 bases and J by 8 bases. Here the CDR3 reads CASSDSGTSGRHEQFF. DNA for the CDR3: TGTGCCAGCAGTGACTCCGGGACTAGCGGAAGGCATGAGCAGTTCTTC.